One and the same sample provided the 13 T cell receptor beta chains below, sequenced in a study of graft-versus-host responses after intestinal transplantation. The protocol was immunoSEQ multiplex PCR, while the TCRdb copy is restricted to in-frame clones and leaves out a portion. This table has tens of thousands of clones, more than 80% appearing once. What these receptors recognize is not known. The sequencing here drew on unstimulated CD8+ T cells sorted from spleen or lymph node cells, taken before intestinal transplant. The receptors were gathered from a human donor who received an intestinal transplant.

This clone was counted only a few times. This chain connects TRBV6-4 to TRBJ2-1, with D perhaps matching TRBD2 (6 bases). Germline loops: CDR1 MRHNA, CDR2 SNTAGT. CDR3 length equals 15 residues. V gave up 5 bases and J gave up 7 bases, with 18 bases separating them. CDR3 in DNA: TGTGCCAGCAGTAAGACCGGGACTTCGGCGAATGAGCAGTTCTTC. It specifies CASSKTGTSANEQFF.

The CDR3 reads CASSETGAGGNIQYF. DNA for the CDR3: TGCGCCAGCAGTGAAACTGGCGCGGGGGGGAACATTCAGTACTTC. The chain combines TRBV10-2 with TRBJ2-4; 9 bases map to TRBD2. J gave up 7 bases and V 3 bases, and 7 bases lay outside the gene matches. The CDR3 runs 15 residues. The germline V gene has CDR1 WSHSY and CDR2 SAAADI.

This rearrangement joins TRBV6-5 to TRBJ1-1; 7 bases line up with TRBD1. V was clipped by 6 bases and J by 1 base; unmatched bases: 5. The V gene's germline CDR1 is MNHEY and CDR2 SVGAGI. The length of the CDR3 is 14 residues. The CDR3: CASRAGTENTEAFF. CDR3 nucleotides: TGTGCCAGCAGGGCCGGGACAGAGAACACTGAAGCTTTCTTT.

The gene calls are TRBV11-1 and TRBJ1-5, with D hard to call. CDR1 is SGHAT, CDR2 FQDESV, per germline (reference sequence). This CDR3 has 19 residues. Trimming took off 3 bases at V and 2 bases at J, with 23 bases between the two ends. CDR3 nucleotides: TGTGCCAGCAGCTTGAAGGGCGCGAGGGTTTTTTTGGGCAATCAGCCCCAGCATTTT. Its protein is CASSLKGARVFLGNQPQHF.

The gene calls are TRBV11-2 and TRBJ2-7, with D possibly TRBD2 on 7 matching bases. CDR1 and CDR2 from the germline V gene are SGHAT and FQNNGV. The V end lost 5 bases, the J end lost 2 bases, and 13 bases lay between the germline ends. This CDR3 region has 14 residues. The CDR3 nucleotides are TGTGCCAGCAGCCTGGGGGGGGCTACCTACGAGCAGTACTTC. It yields the protein CASSLGGATYEQYF.

Written as DNA, the CDR3 is TGTGCCAGCAGTTTAGGGGACAGGTACAATGAGCAGTTCTTC. This sequence encodes CASSLGDRYNEQFF. The V gene is TRBV27, the J gene TRBJ2-1; 8 bases fit TRBD1. V was pared by 2 bases and J by 4 bases, with 1 base of the junction left unmatched. CDR3 length equals 14 residues. Germline CDR1 and CDR2: MNHEY and SMNVEV (reference sequence).

The V call is TRBV30, the J call TRBJ1-5; 8 bases match TRBD1. Germline-derived CDR1 and CDR2 are GTSNPN and SVGIG (reference sequence). V gave up 2 bases and J gave up 7 bases; unmatched junction bases: 4. This CDR3 comprises 13 residues. CDR3 sequence: CAWSSGGYQPQHF. The CDR3 DNA follows: TGTGCCTGGAGTTCAGGGGGCTACCAGCCCCAGCATTTT.

The chain carries TRBV13 and TRBJ1-2, with 8 bases lining up with TRBD1. In germline, CDR1 is PRHDT, CDR2 FYEKMQ (reference sequence). The length of the CDR3 is 16 residues. After removal of 5 bases from V and 7 bases from J, the junction contained 15 bases not matched to a gene. CDR3: CASSLSSRTGFGGYTF. DNA of the CDR3: TGTGCCAGCAGCCTATCATCAAGGACAGGGTTCGGTGGCTACACCTTC.

CDR3 protein: CASSLEEVPYEQYF. CDR3 in DNA: TGTGCCAGCAGCTTAGAGGAGGTGCCCTACGAGCAGTACTTC. The chain uses TRBV7-9 and TRBJ2-7; D possibly corresponds to TRBD2 (5 bases). The CDR3 is made up of 14 amino acids. Trimming took 1 base from V and 2 from J, leaving 9 bases between them. Germline V lookup: CDR1 SEHNR, CDR2 FQNEAQ (reference sequence).

The rearrangement joins TRBV5-4 to TRBJ2-5, with 10 positions matching TRBD1. Germline CDR1 and CDR2: SGHNT and YYREEE (reference sequence). CDR3 length: 13 amino acids. Germline trimming cut 9 bases from V and 6 bases from J; bases unmatched to any gene: 8. This chain's CDR3 is CATGQGGVKTQYF. In DNA, the CDR3 is TGTGCCACTGGACAGGGGGGGGTCAAGACCCAGTACTTC.

V and J are TRBV6-5 and TRBJ1-1; no firm D call. The CDR3 is 13 amino acids. V was shortened by 6 bases and J by 1 base, with 9 bases between the two germline ends. From germline, CDR1 is MNHEY and CDR2 SVGAGI. CDR3 region: CASSLGPNTEAFF. In nucleotides, the CDR3 is TGTGCCAGCAGCCTAGGTCCGAACACTGAAGCTTTCTTT.

The rearrangement uses TRBV7-3 and TRBJ2-1; possible D gene TRBD2, 6 bases. The V end lost 1 base, the J end lost 3 bases, and 19 bases lay between the germline ends. The length of the CDR3 is 18 residues. Germline lookup yields CDR1 SGHTA and CDR2 FQGTGA. DNA of the CDR3: TGTGCCAGCAGCTTAAATCCCGGGGGAATAGCTGGCTACAATGAGCAGTTCTTC. Its protein is CASSLNPGGIAGYNEQFF. Based on the CDR3 plus reference TRBV7-3 and TRBJ2-1, the full variable domain is GAGVSQTPSNKVTEKGKYVELRCDPISGHTALYWYRQSLGQGPEFLIYFQGTGAADDSGLPNDRFFAVRPEGSVSTLKIQRTERGDSAVYLCASSLNPGGIAGYNEQFFGPGTRLTVL.

The chain joins TRBV5-4 to TRBJ1-3; a possible D gene is TRBD1 (6 bases). The V gene lost 4 bases and the J gene lost 0 bases, with 11 bases spanning the gap. Germline values: CDR1 SGHNT, CDR2 YYREEE (reference sequence). The CDR3 spans 15 residues. CDR3 region: CASSPGDTSGNTIYF. CDR3 sequence (DNA): TGTGCCAGCAGCCCAGGGGACACCTCTGGAAACACCATATATTTT.